This T cell receptor (beta chain) is drawn from a study of blood T cell repertoires in COVID-19. Study-wide context: The samples span acute and convalescent COVID-19 from the United States, Italy and Spain.

This clone was picked up one time. Per the germline V gene, CDR1 is MNHEY and CDR2 is SVGAGI. CDR3 length: 15 amino acids. V dropped 5 bases and J dropped 0 bases, with 12 bases sitting between them. Per the original methods: Amplification of reference gene primers was used by the study to estimate nucleated cell counts. Assay used: immunoSEQ multiplex PCR; TCRdb lists only in-frame clones, some missing. The DNA gave D and trimming, while V, J and clone size come from that table. This sample has 180,000 or so clones, with about 83% found just once. Recovered participants had two consecutive negative NP/OP PCR tests, healthcare professional clearance, or symptom resolution.

The chain carries TRBV6-5 and TRBJ2-3, with D possibly TRBD1 on 5 matching bases. The sequenced sample was PBMCs or T cells enriched from blood (not recorded which). The receptor comes from a woman aged 25-40 years who had recovered from COVID-19. The CDR3 protein is CASSLRASSTDTQYF. CDR3 in DNA: TGTGCCAGCAGTCTCAGGGCTTCTAGCACAGATACGCAGTATTTT.